The 5 T cell receptor beta chains reported below all come from one sample, sequenced in a study of early T cells in non-severe SARS-CoV-2 infection. TCRdb passed the 5' RACE reads through MiXCR, listing each CDR3 protein once. The data hold about 110,000 distinct CDR3 sequences, with 10% to 15% observed a single time. Sequenced material: whole blood, taken at baseline. The receptors stem from an adult who was a healthcare worker with PCR-confirmed SARS-CoV-2 infection or an uninfected control (not recorded which).

This chain uses TRBV7-2 with TRBJ2-1; D perhaps matches TRBD2 (7 bases). In germline, CDR1 is SGHTA, CDR2 FQGNSA. This CDR3 is 19 amino acids long. The V gene lost 4 bases and the J gene lost 3 bases, with 25 bases spanning the gap. CDR3 sequence (DNA): TGTGCCAGCAGCTGGAGTTCGTCAGGGACTAACAGGGACTACAATGAGCAGTTCTTC. Protein sequence: CASSWSSSGTNRDYNEQFF.

Only a few counts were recorded for this clonotype. This sequence joins TRBV6-6 and TRBJ1-1; unclear D gene. Germline V lookup: CDR1 MNHNY, CDR2 SVGAGI (reference sequence). CDR3 length: 12 residues. V lost 7 bases, J lost 5 bases, and 11 bases lay in between. DNA for the CDR3: TGTGCCAGCATCCTTGTTGGAACTGAAGCTTTCTTT. Encoded protein: CASILVGTEAFF.

This clonotype appeared many times. The V and J genes are TRBV4-1 and TRBJ2-7; D might be TRBD2 (6 bases). This CDR3 region has 14 residues. Germline loops: CDR1 MGHRA, CDR2 YSYEKL. V was clipped by 2 bases and J by 4 bases, with 12 bases between them. The CDR3, as DNA: TGCGCCAGCAGCCAAAGAGAAGGGACTTACGAGCAGTACTTC. As protein: CASSQREGTYEQYF.

This clonotype was picked up a small number of times. The chain has TRBV7-3 and TRBJ2-3; 16 nucleotides align to TRBD2. Losses at the gene ends were 5 bases for V and 0 bases for J; bases not matched to a gene: 5. Germline V gene lookup returns CDR1 SGHTA and CDR2 FQGTGA. This CDR3 is built from 18 residues. CDR3 nucleotide sequence: TGTGCCAGCAGCCCCGGGACTAGCGGGGGGGAGAGCACAGATACGCAGTATTTT. This codes for CASSPGTSGGESTDTQYF. Variable domain in full (rest from reference TRBV7-3 and TRBJ2-3): GAGVSQTPSNKVTEKGKYVELRCDPISGHTALYWYRQSLGQGPEFLIYFQGTGAADDSGLPNDRFFAVRPEGSVSTLKIQRTERGDSAVYLCASSPGTSGGESTDTQYFGPGTRLTVL.

This clonotype came up a few times. This chain connects TRBV5-1 to TRBJ2-6; D possibly matches TRBD1 or TRBD2 (5 bases each). Trimming took 3 bases from V and 4 from J, leaving 11 bases between them. The CDR3 totals 15 residues. Germline V CDR1 and CDR2: SGHRS, YFSETQ. The CDR3 loop is CASSSPGQGANVLTF. DNA of the CDR3: TGCGCCAGCAGCTCCCCGGGGCAAGGGGCCAACGTCCTGACTTTC.